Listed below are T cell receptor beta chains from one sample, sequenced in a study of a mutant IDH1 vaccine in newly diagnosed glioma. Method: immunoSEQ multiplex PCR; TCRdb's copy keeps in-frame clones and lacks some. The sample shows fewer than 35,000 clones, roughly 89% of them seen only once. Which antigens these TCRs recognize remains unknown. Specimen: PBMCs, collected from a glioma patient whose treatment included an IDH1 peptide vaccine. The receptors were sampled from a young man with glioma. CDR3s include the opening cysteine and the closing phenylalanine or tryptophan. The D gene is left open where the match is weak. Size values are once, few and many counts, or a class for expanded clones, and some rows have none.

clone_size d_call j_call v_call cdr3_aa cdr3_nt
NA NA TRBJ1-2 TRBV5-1 CASSPRPGNYGYTF TGCGCCAGCAGCCCCCGGCCGGGTAACTATGGCTACACCTTC
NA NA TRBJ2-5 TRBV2 CASERAGLQETQYF TGTGCCAGCGAACGAGCGGGCCTCCAAGAGACCCAGTACTTC
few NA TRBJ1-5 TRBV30 CAWSGTTGRNQPQHF TGTGCCTGGAGTGGGACTACAGGGCGGAATCAGCCCCAGCATTTT
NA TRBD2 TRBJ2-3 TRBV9 CASSARTSGRFADTQYF TGTGCCAGCAGCGCCAGAACTAGCGGGAGGTTTGCAGATACGCAGTATTTT
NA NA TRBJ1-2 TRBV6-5 CASSYNWRGRGDGYTF TGTGCCAGCAGTTACAATTGGCGGGGGCGCGGAGATGGCTACACCTTC
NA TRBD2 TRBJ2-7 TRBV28 CASSPRGGASYEQYF TGTGCCAGCAGTCCCCGGGGGGGGGCCTCCTACGAGCAGTACTTC
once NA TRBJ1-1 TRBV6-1 CASRRLTNTEAFF TGTGCCAGCCGAAGACTTACGAACACTGAAGCTTTCTTT
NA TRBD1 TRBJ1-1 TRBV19 CASSLGQGGNEAFF TGTGCCAGTAGTTTGGGACAGGGAGGAAACGAAGCTTTCTTT
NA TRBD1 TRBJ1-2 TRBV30 CAWSVRRRDRQPNYGYTF TGTGCCTGGAGTGTTAGGAGACGGGACAGGCAACCTAACTATGGCTACACCTTC
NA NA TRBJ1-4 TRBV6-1 CASSGGLGAREKLFF TGTGCCAGCAGCGGGGGTTTGGGGGCACGGGAAAAACTGTTTTTT
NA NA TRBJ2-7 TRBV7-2 CASSLDPESYEQYF TGTGCCAGCAGCTTAGACCCTGAGTCCTACGAGCAGTACTTC
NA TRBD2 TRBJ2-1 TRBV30 CAWSYGLASYNEQFF TGTGCCTGGAGTTATGGACTAGCGAGCTACAATGAGCAGTTCTTC
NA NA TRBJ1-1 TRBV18 CASSLTVNTEAFF TGTGCCAGCTCCCTCACAGTGAACACTGAAGCTTTCTTT
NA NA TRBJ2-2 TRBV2 CASSSLLSATGELFF TGTGCCAGCAGTAGCCTTTTGAGCGCCACCGGGGAGCTGTTTTTT
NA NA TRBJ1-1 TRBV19 CASNSGGYTEAFF TGTGCCAGTAACTCCGGGGGCTACACTGAAGCTTTCTTT
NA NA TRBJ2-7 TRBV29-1 CSVVWRGNYEQYF TGCAGCGTTGTCTGGCGGGGAAACTACGAGCAGTACTTC